The 29 T cell receptor beta chains below were found in one sample sequenced in a study of blood T cell repertoires in COVID-19. Measured with immunoSEQ multiplex PCR; TCRdb has only the in-frame clones, and not every one. This sample has about 150,000 clones, with 87% found just once. Sequenced material: peripheral blood. The receptors come from a human donor in a cohort sampled during active COVID-19.

This clone has only a few counts. The V and J genes are TRBV6-6 and TRBJ1-5; 7 nucleotides align to TRBD1. Germline V lookup: CDR1 MNHNY, CDR2 SVGAGI (reference sequence). The CDR3 is made up of 15 amino acids. V was clipped by 2 bases and J by 2 bases; unmatched bases: 3. Written as DNA, the CDR3 is TGTGCCAGCAGTTACCTCGACAGGGGCAATCAGCCCCAGCATTTT. Protein sequence: CASSYLDRGNQPQHF.

This clone turned up a few times. The chain carries TRBV19 and TRBJ2-2; TRBD1 matches 7 bases. The CDR3 contains 15 residues. V shed 3 bases, J shed 4 bases, and the junction held 5 bases outside the gene matches. The germline CDR1 and CDR2 sequences are LNHDA and SQIVND (reference sequence). Written as DNA, the CDR3 is TGTGCCAGTAGTATTGCGGCAGGGGGCACCGGGGAGCTGTTTTTT. This codes for CASSIAAGGTGELFF. Supplemented by reference TRBV19 and TRBJ2-2, the full variable domain reads DGGITQSPKYLFRKEGQNVTLSCEQNLNHDAMYWYRQDPGQGLRLIYYSQIVNDFQKGDIAEGYSVSREKKESFPLTVTSAQKNPTAFYLCASSIAAGGTGELFFGEGSRLTVL.

This clone appeared a single time. V usage is TRBV28 and J usage is TRBJ2-1; 8 bases align to TRBD2. Unmatched junction bases numbered 7, after V lost 4 bases and J lost 5 bases. Germline CDR1 and CDR2: MDHEN and SYDVKM. CDR3 length equals 15 residues. The CDR3 loop reads CASSYPGLGHNEQFF. The CDR3 nucleotides are TGTGCCAGCAGTTACCCGGGACTAGGTCACAATGAGCAGTTCTTC.

This chain uses TRBV7-8 with TRBJ2-7; tentatively, D is TRBD1 (5 bases). The V gene lost 0 bases and the J gene lost 4 bases, with 13 bases spanning the gap. From germline, CDR1 is SGHVS and CDR2 FQNEAQ. The CDR3 is made up of 15 amino acids. The CDR3 spells CASSLAQGFLYEQYF. The CDR3 region has the DNA TGTGCCAGCAGCTTAGCCCAGGGCTTTCTGTACGAGCAGTACTTC.

This chain uses TRBV9 with TRBJ1-2; TRBD1 agrees at 9 bases. V trimming: 3 bases; J trimming: 6 bases; junction bases outside the gene matches: 6. This CDR3 has 14 residues. Per the germline V gene, CDR1 is SGDLS and CDR2 is YYNGEE. For the CDR3, the DNA is TGTGCCAGCAGCGGTCAGGGACAGGGACATGGCTACACCTTC. Translation: CASSGQGQGHGYTF.

This CDR3 reads CASSWRGQGGEKLFF. The DNA of the CDR3 is TGTGCCAGCAGTTGGCGGGGACAGGGAGGGGAAAAACTGTTTTTT. The chain uses TRBV2 and TRBJ1-4; 9 positions match TRBD1. Trimming removed 5 bases from V and 8 bases from J; junction bases left unmatched: 9. The germline gives CDR1 SNHLY, CDR2 FYNNEI. The CDR3 is made up of 15 amino acids.

The chain has TRBV5-5 and TRBJ2-7, with 7 bases identical to TRBD1. Germline CDR1 and CDR2: SGHKS and YYEKEE (reference sequence). Trimming removed 4 bases from V and 9 bases from J; junction bases left unmatched: 4. The CDR3 runs 11 residues. CDR3 in amino acids: CASSRQGRQYF. The DNA of the CDR3 is TGTGCCAGCAGCCGACAGGGTAGGCAGTACTTC. Drawing the rest from reference TRBV5-5 and TRBJ2-7, the complete variable domain is DAGVTQSPTHLIKTRGQQVTLRCSPISGHKSVSWYQQVLGQGPQFIFQYYEKEERGRGNFPDRFSARQFPNYSSELNVNALLLGDSALYLCASSRQGRQYFGPGTRLTVT.

The chain joins TRBV2 to TRBJ2-3, with 13 bases matching TRBD2. The CDR3 totals 16 residues. The germline gives CDR1 SNHLY, CDR2 FYNNEI. Unmatched junction bases numbered 1, after V lost 4 bases and J lost 0 bases. CDR3 nucleotide sequence: TGTGCCAGCAGTGTGGGACTAGCGGGGAGCACAGATACGCAGTATTTT. This sequence encodes CASSVGLAGSTDTQYF.

V usage is TRBV7-9 and J usage is TRBJ2-7; 8 bases align to TRBD1. The CDR3 extends over 11 amino acids. Germline V gene data show CDR1 as SEHNR and CDR2 as FQNEAQ (reference sequence). V shed 5 bases, J shed 13 bases, and the junction held 7 bases outside the gene matches. The DNA for the CDR3 is TGTGCCAGCAGCCGACTGGACAGGGTTTACTTC. Encoded protein: CASSRLDRVYF.

The chain is built from TRBV7-3 and TRBJ2-5; 10 nucleotides match TRBD1. The CDR3 loop spans 14 amino acids. The V segment lost 5 bases and the J segment 5 bases; nucleotides outside the gene matches: 5. The V gene's germline CDR1 is SGHTA and CDR2 FQGTGA. The CDR3: CASSTTGGQETQYF. Written as DNA, the CDR3 is TGTGCCAGCAGCACGACAGGGGGCCAGGAGACCCAGTACTTC.

This chain joins TRBV12-3 or TRBV12-4 and TRBJ1-1; 8 positions match TRBD1. V lost 3 bases and J lost 9; bases outside the gene matches: 3. The CDR3 spans 12 residues. CDR3 protein: CASSFGQGKAFF. The CDR3 DNA sequence: TGTGCCAGCAGTTTCGGACAGGGTAAAGCTTTCTTT.

The V and J genes are TRBV7-2 and TRBJ2-3; 14 bases map to TRBD2. The CDR3 has 18 residues. Germline CDR1 and CDR2: SGHTA and FQGNSA. The V segment lost 1 base and the J segment 4 bases; nucleotides outside the gene matches: 7. CDR3 DNA sequence: TGTGCCAGCAGCTTAGGGTGGGGACTAGCGGGAGAGGCAGATACGCAGTATTTT. Translated: CASSLGWGLAGEADTQYF.

V and J are TRBV6-5 and TRBJ2-7; D gene uncertain. From germline, CDR1 is MNHEY and CDR2 SVGAGI. V was pared by 2 bases and J by 0 bases, with 11 bases between. The CDR3 covers 15 residues. In DNA form, the CDR3 reads TGTGCCAGCAGTTACCTCCCACAGAGCTCCTACGAGCAGTACTTC. Translation gives CASSYLPQSSYEQYF.

V is TRBV12-3 or TRBV12-4 and J is TRBJ2-3; TRBD1 is a possible D gene (5 bases). Trimming cost V 7 bases and J 4 bases, with 12 bases left between them. The CDR3 runs 13 residues. The CDR3 here is CASTSQGPDTQYF. The CDR3 DNA is TGTGCCAGCACCTCTCAGGGTCCAGATACGCAGTATTTT.

CDR3 bases: TGTGCCAGCACGCCGCGTGGACAACAGGACAGGAAGGGTGTCAGCGTGGATACGCAGTATTTT. Its translation: CASTPRGQQDRKGVSVDTQYF. The chain uses TRBV28 and TRBJ2-3; 7 nucleotides match TRBD1. The CDR3 is 21 residues long. V gave up 7 bases and J gave up 6 bases; unmatched junction bases: 31. Germline V gene sequence: CDR1 MDHEN, CDR2 SYDVKM. The whole variable domain, filled in from reference TRBV28 and TRBJ2-3, reads DVKVTQSSRYLVKRTGEKVFLECVQDMDHENMFWYRQDPGLGLRLIYFSYDVKMKEKGDIPEGYSVSREKKERFSLILESASTNQTSMYLCASTPRGQQDRKGVSVDTQYFGPGTRLTVL.

The chain recombines TRBV30 with TRBJ2-4; 9 bases map to TRBD1. V dropped 0 bases and J dropped 7; count of bases not matched to a gene: 1. Germline V lookup: CDR1 GTSNPN, CDR2 SVGIG (reference sequence). CDR3 length: 13 residues. The CDR3 coding sequence is TGTGCCTGGAGTGTTACAGGGGGCAACATTCAGTACTTC. Protein sequence: CAWSVTGGNIQYF.

The chain combines TRBV6-6 with TRBJ2-1, with 11 positions matching TRBD2. V shed 7 bases, J shed 7 bases, and the junction held 6 bases outside the gene matches. The CDR3 runs 14 residues. The germline CDR1 and CDR2 sequences are MNHNY and SVGAGI (reference sequence). CDR3 DNA sequence: TGTGCCAGCACCGTTAGCGGGAGGGCGAATGAGCAGTTCTTC. This encodes CASTVSGRANEQFF.

V and J are TRBV2 and TRBJ2-7; perhaps TRBD2 as D (5 bases). Deletions cut 4 bases from V and 1 base from J, with 8 bases between. This CDR3 comprises 13 residues. Germline lookup yields CDR1 SNHLY and CDR2 FYNNEI. CDR3 amino acids: CASSGWESYEQYF. CDR3 sequence (DNA): TGTGCCAGCAGTGGATGGGAGTCCTACGAGCAGTACTTC.

The chain is built from TRBV28 and TRBJ1-2, with TRBD1 matching over 11 bases. The V gene end was trimmed by 3 bases and the J gene end by 3 bases; junction bases not matched to a gene: 12. The length of the CDR3 is 18 residues. Germline CDR1 is MDHEN and CDR2 is SYDVKM. The CDR3 loop reads CASSFAGQGAGGDYGYTF. The CDR3 DNA follows: TGTGCCAGCAGTTTCGCCGGACAGGGGGCAGGAGGTGACTATGGCTACACCTTC.

This clone was counted a single time. This chain links TRBV10-3 with TRBJ1-3; TRBD1 is a possible D gene (6 bases). Germline loops: CDR1 ENHRY, CDR2 SYGVKD. The CDR3 consists of 15 residues. V gave up 8 bases and J gave up 5 bases, with 19 bases separating them. CDR3 loop: CAIGPSGVSRNTIYF. In nucleotides, the CDR3 is TGTGCCATCGGCCCCTCAGGGGTTTCAAGAAACACCATATATTTT.

The J gene is TRBJ2-3, the V gene TRBV7-9; 9 nucleotides align to TRBD2. J was trimmed by 5 bases and V by 11 bases; bases with no gene match: 11. Germline CDR1 is SEHNR and CDR2 is FQNEAQ (reference sequence). The CDR3 spans 14 residues. The chain's CDR3 is CASLGGRARDTQYF. The CDR3 DNA sequence: TGTGCCTCACTGGGCGGGAGGGCCCGAGATACGCAGTATTTT.

This clone appeared once. The V gene is TRBV7-8, the J gene TRBJ2-7, with 9 bases lining up with TRBD1. The CDR3 runs 16 residues. The junction had 7 bases not matched to a gene; V was cut back by 3 bases and J by 1 base. The germline CDR1 and CDR2 sequences are SGHVS and FQNEAQ. CDR3 protein: CASSLLGTGRSYEQYF. The CDR3 bases are TGTGCCAGCAGCTTGCTTGGGACAGGGCGTTCCTACGAGCAGTACTTC.

The rearrangement uses TRBV9 and TRBJ2-7, with no clear D. The V end was cut by 0 bases, the J end by 0 bases, with 7 bases between. The length of the CDR3 is 14 residues. Per the germline V gene, CDR1 is SGDLS and CDR2 is YYNGEE. DNA for the CDR3: TGTGCCAGCAGCGTAGCGTCCCCCTCCTACGAGCAGTACTTC. Its translation is CASSVASPSYEQYF.

The chain carries TRBV6-5 and TRBJ2-1; 8 nucleotides agree with TRBD2. The CDR3 totals 16 residues. Germline trimming cut 4 bases from V and 5 bases from J; bases unmatched to any gene: 10. The germline V gene encodes CDR1 MNHEY and CDR2 SVGAGI. The CDR3 sequence is CASSSGGLGVNNEQFF. The CDR3, as DNA: TGTGCCAGCAGTTCCGGGGGACTAGGGGTTAACAATGAGCAGTTCTTC.

This clone was observed a few times. The V gene is TRBV7-9, the J gene TRBJ1-1, with D perhaps TRBD1 (6 bases). This CDR3 spans 12 amino acids. CDR1 and CDR2 from the germline V gene are SEHNR and FQNEAQ (reference sequence). Trimming cost V 8 bases and J 11 bases, with 18 bases left between them. As DNA, the CDR3 is TGTGCCAGCCGGAAAGGGGGTGGGCGCGCTTTCTTT. Protein product: CASRKGGGRAFF.

The chain has TRBV10-3 and TRBJ1-6; possibly TRBD1 for D (5 bases). Germline V lookup: CDR1 ENHRY, CDR2 SYGVKD. The CDR3 is made up of 13 amino acids. The DNA of the CDR3 is TGTGCAACCACCCGGGGGGTCGATTCACCCCTCCACTTT. As protein: CATTRGVDSPLHF.

The J gene is TRBJ1-1, the V gene TRBV5-1, with D possibly matching TRBD1 (5 bases). The CDR3 has 11 amino acids. The V gene lost 2 bases and the J gene lost 8 bases, with 7 bases spanning the gap. Looked up from germline, CDR1 is SGHRS and CDR2 is YFSETQ. This CDR3 reads CASSFAGEAFF. The CDR3, as DNA: TGCGCCAGCAGCTTCGCAGGGGAAGCTTTCTTT.

The chain combines TRBV5-4 with TRBJ2-3; possible D gene TRBD2, 7 bases. Trimming removed 4 bases at V and 0 bases at J, with 21 bases between. The CDR3 length is 18 residues. The V gene's germline CDR1 is SGHNT and CDR2 YYREEE (reference sequence). CDR3 protein: CASSPLGRGRGSTDTQYF. In DNA form, the CDR3 reads TGTGCCAGCAGCCCCCTTGGGCGGGGGAGGGGGAGCACAGATACGCAGTATTTT. Supplemented by reference TRBV5-4 and TRBJ2-3, the full variable domain reads ETGVTQSPTHLIKTRGQQVTLRCSSQSGHNTVSWYQQALGQGPQFIFQYYREEENGRGNFPPRFSGLQFPNYSSELNVNALELDDSALYLCASSPLGRGRGSTDTQYFGPGTRLTVL.

This chain uses TRBV9 with TRBJ2-5, with 10 bases that match TRBD2. J was trimmed by 1 base and V by 3 bases; bases with no gene match: 9. The CDR3 is 17 amino acids. The germline gives CDR1 SGDLS, CDR2 YYNGEE. The CDR3 DNA reads as TGTGCCAGCAGCGCAAGGGCTAGCGGGGGTACCCAAGAGACCCAGTACTTC. This translates into CASSARASGGTQETQYF.